The rows below give T cell receptor beta chains drawn from one sample of a study of T cell changes during pregnancy in multiple sclerosis. TCRdb keeps only in-frame clones here, not all; method: immunoSEQ multiplex PCR. The profile shows approximately 60,000 clones, 85% to 90% of them singletons. The sequencing input was peripheral blood from another person, used as feeder cells. The source of these receptors is a human donor whose cells served as feeder cells for cultures in a pregnancy study. The CDR3 runs from the conserved cysteine through the conserved F or W. Each record gives: D gene, J gene, V gene, clone size, CDR3 DNA, CDR3 protein. The D gene is left open where the match is weak. Where a row states a size, it is once, few, many or the class of an expanded clone; other rows omit it.

>NA|TRBJ1-2|TRBV18|NA
TGTGCCAGCTCACCACTTACCAGGGGTGGAAACTATGGCTACACCTTC
CASSPLTRGGNYGYTF
>TRBD1|TRBJ1-2|TRBV19|NA
TGTGCCAGTTCCGGGACAGGGGCCTTTTTTAACTATGGCTACACCTTC
CASSGTGAFFNYGYTF
>TRBD1|TRBJ2-7|TRBV10-1|NA
TGCGCCAGCAGTGAAGGGACAGGGTTCTACGAGCAGTACTTC
CASSEGTGFYEQYF
>TRBD1|TRBJ1-1|TRBV28|NA
TGTGCCAGCAGTCCGAGGACAGGGGGCACTGAAGCTTTCTTT
CASSPRTGGTEAFF
>NA|TRBJ1-1|TRBV7-8|NA
TGTGCCAGCAGCTTAGGATTCACTGAAGCTTTCTTT
CASSLGFTEAFF
>TRBD1|TRBJ1-5|TRBV6-1|NA
TGTGCCAGCAGTGAACGGGGACAGGGCTATCAGCCCCAGCATTTT
CASSERGQGYQPQHF
>TRBD1|TRBJ2-2|TRBV4-2|NA
TGTGCCAGCAGCCAGGAACTACAGGGGACCGGGGAGCTGTTTTTT
CASSQELQGTGELFF
>NA|TRBJ1-2|TRBV9|NA
TGTGCCAGCAGCGCCTCCTACAGGGAACACTATGGCTACACCTTC
CASSASYREHYGYTF
>NA|TRBJ2-5|TRBV5-1|NA
TGCGCCAGCAGCGAAGATTCGGGGACCCAGTACTTC
CASSEDSGTQYF
>NA|TRBJ2-1|TRBV6-5|NA
TGTGCCAGCAGTTACTCCCGGAAATACAATGAGCAGTTCTTC
CASSYSRKYNEQFF
>TRBD2|TRBJ2-5|TRBV5-1|NA
TGCGCCAGCAGCTTGAGGCTAGCGGGGCGAGAGACCCAGTACTTC
CASSLRLAGRETQYF
>TRBD1|TRBJ1-5|TRBV19|NA
TGTGCCAGTACCGGGACAGAGAATCAGCCCCAGCATTTT
CASTGTENQPQHF
>NA|TRBJ1-1|TRBV7-9|once
TGTGCCAGCAGCTTTCAGAGTAGCACTGAAGCTTTCTTT
CASSFQSSTEAFF
>NA|TRBJ2-1|TRBV15|NA
TGTGCCACCAGCAGAGAGGTAGGAGCGGTAGAGCAGTTCTTC
CATSREVGAVEQFF
>NA|TRBJ1-1|TRBV2|NA
TGTGCCAGCAGGTCGGGGGCTGTGAACACTGAAGCTTTCTTT
CASRSGAVNTEAFF
>NA|TRBJ2-1|TRBV27|NA
TGTGCCAGCAGTTTCCCAGGGGTCTACAATGAGCAGTTCTTC
CASSFPGVYNEQFF
>TRBD2|TRBJ2-3|TRBV29-1|NA
TGCAGCGTTAAAGGGAGGGAAGATACGCAGTATTTT
CSVKGREDTQYF
>NA|TRBJ2-1|TRBV7-9|once
TGTGCCAGCAGTTTCCCGACAGGAGTTAATGAGCAGTTCTTC
CASSFPTGVNEQFF
>NA|TRBJ1-2|TRBV10-2|NA
TGCGCCAGCAGTGTACAGGTTGCGAACTATGGCTACACCTTC
CASSVQVANYGYTF
>TRBD2|TRBJ2-5|TRBV7-9|NA
TGTGCCAGCAGCTTCAACCGTGGCGGGGTAGCGGGGGGACAAGAGACCCAGTACTTC
CASSFNRGGVAGGQETQYF
>NA|TRBJ1-5|TRBV9|NA
TGTGCCAGCAGCGTAGGTCAGGCCAATCAGCCCCAGCATTTT
CASSVGQANQPQHF
>NA|TRBJ2-7|TRBV18|NA
TGTGCCAGCTCACCACCGGTTTGGACGGTATCCTACGAGCAGTACTTC
CASSPPVWTVSYEQYF
>TRBD1|TRBJ1-2|TRBV29-1|NA
TGCAGCGTTGCAACAGGGGGCGCTATAAATGGCTACACCTTC
CSVATGGAINGYTF
>TRBD1|TRBJ1-3|TRBV6-1|once
TGTGCCAGCAGTGGGGACAGCTACTCTGGAAACACCATATATTTT
CASSGDSYSGNTIYF
>NA|TRBJ1-1|TRBV4-1|NA
TGCGCCAGCAGCCAAGGGGGGGGCGGACACACTGAAGCTTTCTTT
CASSQGGGGHTEAFF
>TRBD2|TRBJ2-3|TRBV7-2|NA
TGTGCCAGCAGCCTGCGACTAGCGGGGTACGGCACAGATACGCAGTATTTT
CASSLRLAGYGTDTQYF
>TRBD1|TRBJ1-6|TRBV5-1|few
TGCGCCAGCAGCTTGGGGGGACAGTCCTATAATTCACCCCTCCACTTT
CASSLGGQSYNSPLHF
>NA|TRBJ2-7|TRBV4-1|NA
TGCGCCAGCAGCCAAGAAGGGTTACTCTCCTACGAGCAGTACTTC
CASSQEGLLSYEQYF
>NA|TRBJ1-5|TRBV2|NA
TGTGCCAGCAGTGAGGGGACAAACAATCAGCCCCAGCATTTT
CASSEGTNNQPQHF
>NA|TRBJ1-2|TRBV4-1|NA
TGCGCCAGCAGCCAAGCAGAACACTATGGCTACACCTTC
CASSQAEHYGYTF
>TRBD1|TRBJ2-1|TRBV4-1|NA
TGCGCCAGCAGCTGGAGGACAGGGCCCTACAATGAGCAGTTCTTC
CASSWRTGPYNEQFF
>NA|TRBJ1-2|TRBV5-6|NA
TGTGCCAGCAGCTCGTTAAGCGACCGGTACTATGGCTACACCTTC
CASSSLSDRYYGYTF
>TRBD2|TRBJ2-3|TRBV11-3|once
TGTGCCAGCAGTCCGGGAGGCGTCACAGATACGCAGTATTTT
CASSPGGVTDTQYF
>TRBD2|TRBJ2-1|TRBV19|NA
TGTGCCAGTAGTATCTGGGGGAGGGCCAATAATGAGCAGTTCTTC
CASSIWGRANNEQFF
>NA|TRBJ2-5|TRBV9|NA
TGTGCCAGCAGCGCATCAGGAGCCCAAGAGACCCAGTACTTC
CASSASGAQETQYF
>NA|TRBJ1-1|TRBV7-2|NA
TGTGCCAGCAGCTTAGGTCAGGGTGGCGAAGCTTTCTTT
CASSLGQGGEAFF
>NA|TRBJ2-3|TRBV7-2|NA
TGTGCCAGCAGCCCACGGGCGTCCACAGATACGCAGTATTTT
CASSPRASTDTQYF
>NA|TRBJ1-5|TRBV5-1|once
TGCGCCAGCAGCTTTGGTAGCCCGAGCAATCAGCCCCAGCATTTT
CASSFGSPSNQPQHF
>NA|TRBJ1-1|TRBV30|NA
TGTGCCTGGAGTGCCAGGAACGATGCTTTCTTT
CAWSARNDAFF
>TRBD1|TRBJ1-3|TRBV19|NA
TGTGCCAGCTGGGACAGGGGGTTTGGAAACACCATATATTTT
CASWDRGFGNTIYF
>NA|TRBJ1-2|TRBV28|NA
TGTGCCAGCAGTTTACGGCCAGGAACCTATGGCTACACCTTC
CASSLRPGTYGYTF
>TRBD1|TRBJ2-7|TRBV28|NA
TGTGCCAGCAAGTCAGAGACAGGGGACTACGAGCAGTACTTC
CASKSETGDYEQYF
>TRBD1|TRBJ2-7|TRBV4-3|once
TGCGCCAGCAGCCCCGGGACAGGGTCCTACGAGCAGTACTTC
CASSPGTGSYEQYF
>NA|TRBJ2-7|TRBV6-5|few
TGTGCCAGCAGTTCGAACTACGAGCAGTACTTC
CASSSNYEQYF
>TRBD2|TRBJ2-1|TRBV30|NA
TGTGCCTACCAGCGGGGGGGCCTGAATGAGCAGTTCTTC
CAYQRGGLNEQFF
>NA|TRBJ2-5|TRBV30|NA
TGTGCCTGGAGTAGGACCCAAGAGACCCAGTACTTC
CAWSRTQETQYF
>NA|TRBJ2-2|TRBV6-5|NA
TGTGCCAGCAGTTACCTGACAGGAGCAGAAACCGGGGAGCTGTTTTTT
CASSYLTGAETGELFF
>NA|TRBJ1-6|TRBV27|NA
TGTGCCAGCAGTTATGCTCCCCTAGGTTCACCCCTCCACTTT
CASSYAPLGSPLHF
>TRBD2|TRBJ2-7|TRBV5-1|NA
TGCGCCAGCACCCTAACGGGAGGGGGAACCTACGAGCAGTACTTC
CASTLTGGGTYEQYF
>NA|TRBJ1-5|TRBV28|NA
TGTGCCAGCAGTTTTAACAGGGATTTTCAGCCCCAGCATTTT
CASSFNRDFQPQHF
>TRBD2|TRBJ2-4|TRBV18|NA
TGTGCCAGCTCACCTGGGGCGCTCCGGGGGGGAAACATTCAGTACTTC
CASSPGALRGGNIQYF
>TRBD1|TRBJ1-1|TRBV5-1|NA
TGCGCCAGCAGGACTCCGGGTGGGACAGGGAAACCTCTGAACACTGAAGCTTTCTTT
CASRTPGGTGKPLNTEAFF
>NA|TRBJ1-1|TRBV5-1|NA
TGCGCCAGCAGCTCCCAGATTTTAAACACTGAAGCTTTCTTT
CASSSQILNTEAFF